The rows below give T cell receptor beta chains drawn from one sample of a study of T cell repertoires in cytomegalovirus infection. MiXCR, run by TCRdb on the reads, gives a single entry per CDR3 protein. The sample holds more than 150,000 distinct CDR3 sequences; 28% are singletons and the top ten take approximately 31%. Sequenced material: PBMCs. These receptors were collected from a human donor in good health (CMV status not recorded). Some clones in this sample may be carry-over from other donors' samples. Both conserved end residues are part of each CDR3. The order of the fields is V gene, D gene, clone size, J gene, CDR3 DNA, CDR3 protein. D genes are given only for firm matches. Where a row states a size, it is once, few, many or the class of an expanded clone; other rows omit it.

v_gene: TRBV7-8; d_gene: -; abundance: many; j_gene: TRBJ2-2; CDR3nt: TGTGCCAGCAGCTTAGTGACCCCCACCGGGGAGCTGTTTTTT; CDR3aa: CASSLVTPTGELFF
v_gene: TRBV14; d_gene: -; abundance: few; j_gene: TRBJ2-2; CDR3nt: TGTGCCAGCAGCCAAGAAACCGGCGTGAGCACCGGGGAGCTGTTTTTT; CDR3aa: CASSQETGVSTGELFF
v_gene: TRBV5-4; d_gene: -; abundance: few; j_gene: TRBJ2-5; CDR3nt: TGTGCCAGCAGCTTGATGGGGGTCCGGGAGACCCAGTACTTC; CDR3aa: CASSLMGVRETQYF
v_gene: TRBV29-1; d_gene: -; abundance: few; j_gene: TRBJ1-2; CDR3nt: TGCAGCGCCTCGGAGGGGGGCGGGTATGGCTACACCTTC; CDR3aa: CSASEGGGYGYTF
v_gene: TRBV6-5; d_gene: -; abundance: few; j_gene: TRBJ1-2; CDR3nt: TGTGCCAGCAGAACAGGGACGTCGGGCTACACCTTC; CDR3aa: CASRTGTSGYTF
v_gene: TRBV7-2; d_gene: -; abundance: many; j_gene: TRBJ2-3; CDR3nt: TGTGCCAGCAGCTTATGGAGGCCGACAGATACGCAGTATTTT; CDR3aa: CASSLWRPTDTQYF
v_gene: TRBV12-3/TRBV12-4; d_gene: -; abundance: few; j_gene: TRBJ2-1; CDR3nt: TGTGCCAGCAGGGGGTCGGAACAATCGTACAATGAGCAGTTCTTC; CDR3aa: CASRGSEQSYNEQFF
v_gene: TRBV18; d_gene: -; abundance: -; j_gene: TRBJ2-1; CDR3nt: TGTGCCAGCTCACCATCAACCGTAGAAGCAAATGAGCAGTTCTTC; CDR3aa: CASSPSTVEANEQFF
v_gene: TRBV30; d_gene: -; abundance: -; j_gene: TRBJ1-4; CDR3nt: TGTGCCTGGAGGCCAATCGGCAATGAAAAACTGTTTTTT; CDR3aa: CAWRPIGNEKLFF
v_gene: TRBV7-8; d_gene: -; abundance: many; j_gene: TRBJ1-3; CDR3nt: TGTGCCAGCAGCCATCCCACCGCCAGGGACTCTGGAAACACCATATATTTT; CDR3aa: CASSHPTARDSGNTIYF
v_gene: TRBV7-8; d_gene: -; abundance: -; j_gene: TRBJ1-5; CDR3nt: TGTGCCAGCAGCCCCGGGGGGATAAGTCAGCCCCAGCATTTT; CDR3aa: CASSPGGISQPQHF
v_gene: TRBV7-9; d_gene: TRBD1; abundance: many; j_gene: TRBJ2-2; CDR3nt: TGTGCCAGCAGCTCCTCAGGGGGCGCGCGGACCGGGGAGCTGTTTTTT; CDR3aa: CASSSSGGARTGELFF
v_gene: TRBV7-2; d_gene: -; abundance: many; j_gene: TRBJ2-3; CDR3nt: TGTGCCAGCAGCTTAGCGTCTTATACGCAGTATTTT; CDR3aa: CASSLASYTQYF
v_gene: TRBV28; d_gene: -; abundance: few; j_gene: TRBJ1-2; CDR3nt: TGTGCCAGCAGTTCATCAGGAAACTATGGCTACACCTTC; CDR3aa: CASSSSGNYGYTF
v_gene: TRBV7-2; d_gene: -; abundance: -; j_gene: TRBJ1-2; CDR3nt: TGTGCCAGCAGCCCAAGGGGGGGGCGTGGCTACACCTTC; CDR3aa: CASSPRGGRGYTF
v_gene: TRBV7-3; d_gene: -; abundance: few; j_gene: TRBJ2-3; CDR3nt: TGTGCCAGCAGCTTAGGGCAGGAGTGGGCAGATACGCAGTATTTT; CDR3aa: CASSLGQEWADTQYF
v_gene: TRBV7-6; d_gene: -; abundance: few; j_gene: TRBJ2-7; CDR3nt: TGTGCCAGCAGTCCCCGACTGCAGTCCTACGAGCAGTACTTC; CDR3aa: CASSPRLQSYEQYF
v_gene: TRBV20-1; d_gene: -; abundance: -; j_gene: TRBJ1-6; CDR3nt: TGCAGTGCTAGAGTAACGGGGAGAGCGTGGTCACCCCTCCACTTT; CDR3aa: CSARVTGRAWSPLHF
v_gene: TRBV15; d_gene: -; abundance: -; j_gene: TRBJ2-7; CDR3nt: TGTGCCACCAGCAGTGTACTAGATGATTCCTACGAGCAGTACTTC; CDR3aa: CATSSVLDDSYEQYF
v_gene: TRBV27; d_gene: TRBD1; abundance: few; j_gene: TRBJ2-5; CDR3nt: TGTGCCAGCAGTCCCCGCAGGGGGGAGACCCAGTACTTC; CDR3aa: CASSPRRGETQYF
v_gene: TRBV7-2; d_gene: TRBD2; abundance: many; j_gene: TRBJ2-7; CDR3nt: TGTGCCAGCAGCCTTAGCGGGGGGGTCGACGAGCAGTACTTC; CDR3aa: CASSLSGGVDEQYF
v_gene: TRBV7-2; d_gene: -; abundance: few; j_gene: TRBJ1-1; CDR3nt: TGTGCCAGCAGCTTACGGGGGGCGTCAGGGACTGAAGCTTTCTTT; CDR3aa: CASSLRGASGTEAFF
v_gene: TRBV7-9; d_gene: TRBD1; abundance: few; j_gene: TRBJ1-1; CDR3nt: TGTGCCAGCAGCGGACCATCTACAGGGGGAGGAAACACTGAAGCTTTCTTT; CDR3aa: CASSGPSTGGGNTEAFF
v_gene: TRBV7-9; d_gene: -; abundance: few; j_gene: TRBJ2-1; CDR3nt: TGTGCCAGCATCTCAGACCCGAAACCCTACAATGAGCAGTTCTTC; CDR3aa: CASISDPKPYNEQFF
v_gene: TRBV19; d_gene: -; abundance: few; j_gene: TRBJ1-1; CDR3nt: TGTGCCAGTAGTATAAGGCCCGTATCGAACACTGAAGCTTTCTTT; CDR3aa: CASSIRPVSNTEAFF
v_gene: TRBV9; d_gene: -; abundance: -; j_gene: TRBJ1-1; CDR3nt: TGTGCCAGCAGCCCCCATGGAGGAGTGAGCACTGAAGCTTTCTTT; CDR3aa: CASSPHGGVSTEAFF
v_gene: TRBV29-1; d_gene: -; abundance: few; j_gene: TRBJ1-6; CDR3nt: TGCAGCGTTGGACAGCCGAATTCACCCCTCCACTTT; CDR3aa: CSVGQPNSPLHF
v_gene: TRBV7-2; d_gene: -; abundance: few; j_gene: TRBJ2-1; CDR3nt: TGTGCCAGCAGCTTAGTGGTGGAGGACGTCCAGTTCTTC; CDR3aa: CASSLVVEDVQFF
v_gene: TRBV10-3; d_gene: -; abundance: many; j_gene: TRBJ1-2; CDR3nt: TGTGCCATCAGTGATCCAACAACTTGGGGCTACACCTTC; CDR3aa: CAISDPTTWGYTF
v_gene: TRBV7-2; d_gene: -; abundance: many; j_gene: TRBJ1-2; CDR3nt: TGTGCCAGCAGCTTAGAAGGCCCATCCGGCTATGGCTACACCTTC; CDR3aa: CASSLEGPSGYGYTF
v_gene: TRBV6-2/TRBV6-3; d_gene: -; abundance: -; j_gene: TRBJ2-5; CDR3nt: TGTGCCAGCAGAGGAGAGACCCAGTACTTC; CDR3aa: CASRGETQYF
v_gene: TRBV13; d_gene: -; abundance: few; j_gene: TRBJ1-1; CDR3nt: TGTGCCAGCAAAAGTGAGGTTAACACTGAAGCTTTCTTT; CDR3aa: CASKSEVNTEAFF
v_gene: TRBV29-1; d_gene: -; abundance: -; j_gene: TRBJ1-1; CDR3nt: TGCAGCGTTGAAGTGGCCTCGAACACTGAAGCTTTCTTT; CDR3aa: CSVEVASNTEAFF